A single sample gave rise to the 6 T cell receptor beta chains below, sequenced in a study of T cell clonotyping in hematopoietic cell transplantation. The time point is: recipient sample about 28 days before transplant, after cytoreduction. The method was immunoSEQ multiplex PCR; TCRdb's version includes in-frame clones alone and lacks a portion of them. Among thousands of clones listed, about 97% were seen once. Source: peripheral blood mononuclear cells, taken before stem cell transplant. The receptors shown here come from a man aged 70 or older with acute myeloid leukemia. Some clones in this sample may be carry-over from other donors' samples.

The rearrangement links TRBV4-2 to TRBJ1-1, with 8 bases identical to TRBD1. The CDR3 runs to 15 residues. Trimming at V came to 1 base and at J to 10 bases, leaving 11 bases not matched to a gene. Per germline, CDR1 LGHNA and CDR2 YNFKEQ. The CDR3 coding sequence is TGTGCCAGCAGCCAAGTCTTCAGGGGGCCAGGGGGAGCTTTCTTT. Amino acids: CASSQVFRGPGGAFF.

CDR3 DNA sequence: TGTGCCAGCAGCGCAACAGAGGTTGAAAACATTCAGTACTTC. Protein sequence: CASSATEVENIQYF. This chain connects TRBV9 to TRBJ2-4, with D hard to call. Germline V gives CDR1 SGDLS, CDR2 YYNGEE. With 3 bases removed from V and 5 bases from J, the gap between germline ends came to 12 bases. The CDR3 consists of 14 residues.

J is TRBJ1-2 and V is TRBV29-1, with 7 bases fitting TRBD1. This CDR3 region has 12 residues. Trimming at V came to 2 bases and at J to 7 bases, leaving 4 bases not matched to a gene. Germline V CDR1 and CDR2: SQVTM, ANQGSEA. The DNA for the CDR3 is TGCAGCGTTGAAAAGGGGGCGCGTGGCTACACCTTC. Amino acid sequence: CSVEKGARGYTF.

The V call is TRBV11-2, the J call TRBJ2-7; either TRBD1 or TRBD2 may fit D (5 bases each). Germline V gene lookup returns CDR1 SGHAT and CDR2 FQNNGV. The CDR3 is 13 amino acids. V was pared by 8 bases and J by 1 base, with 12 bases between. The CDR3 DNA reads TGTGCCAGCTTGGGGGTTAGGTCCTACGAGCAGTACTTC. This codes for CASLGVRSYEQYF.

This chain links TRBV11-2 with TRBJ1-2; D gene ambiguous. The germline V gene encodes CDR1 SGHAT and CDR2 FQNNGV. Trimming took 0 bases from V and 4 from J, leaving 6 bases between them. The CDR3 totals 13 residues. The CDR3 is CASSLDAGYGYTF. The DNA of the CDR3 is TGTGCCAGCAGCTTAGACGCAGGCTATGGCTACACCTTC.

The J gene is TRBJ2-5, the V gene TRBV28; possibly TRBD1 for D (5 bases). CDR3 size: 14 residues. Trimming stripped 5 bases from V and 4 bases from J, with 14 bases between. The germline gives CDR1 MDHEN, CDR2 SYDVKM. Written as DNA, the CDR3 is TGTGCCAGCAGTGCCCGCAGGGCGGCAGAGACCCAGTACTTC. Protein product: CASSARRAAETQYF. The full variable domain, with the rest looked up from reference TRBV28 and TRBJ2-5, is DVKVTQSSRYLVKRTGEKVFLECVQDMDHENMFWYRQDPGLGLRLIYFSYDVKMKEKGDIPEGYSVSREKKERFSLILESASTNQTSMYLCASSARRAAETQYFGPGTRLLVL.